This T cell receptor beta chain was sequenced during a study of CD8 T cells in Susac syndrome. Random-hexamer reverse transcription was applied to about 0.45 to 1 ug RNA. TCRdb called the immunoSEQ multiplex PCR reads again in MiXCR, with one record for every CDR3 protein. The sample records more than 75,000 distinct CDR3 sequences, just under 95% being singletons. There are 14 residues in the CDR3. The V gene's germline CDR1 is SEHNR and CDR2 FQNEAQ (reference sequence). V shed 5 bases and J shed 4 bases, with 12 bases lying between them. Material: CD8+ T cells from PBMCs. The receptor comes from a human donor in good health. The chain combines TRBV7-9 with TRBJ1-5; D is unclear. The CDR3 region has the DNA TGTGCCAGCAGCCCTTGGGATTATAATCAGCCCCAGCATTTT. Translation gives CASSPWDYNQPQHF.